Detailed here is one TCR beta chain. This entry comes from a study of CD8 T cells in Susac syndrome. It was with random hexamers that 0.5 to 1 ug RNA was reverse transcribed. TCRdb re-derived calls from the immunoSEQ multiplex PCR reads in MiXCR, one entry per CDR3 protein. Among about 75,000 distinct CDR3 sequences, approximately 94% were seen once, and the ten largest hold about 0.52%. Sequenced material: CD8+ T cells from PBMCs. The sequence was obtained from a human donor with Susac syndrome.

The DNA of the CDR3 is TGTGCCAGCAGCCGTGCGAGCGTCGGGGGGACCCAGTACTTC. Amino acids: CASSRASVGGTQYF. The chain carries TRBV12-3 or TRBV12-4 and TRBJ2-5, with D perhaps matching TRBD2 (6 bases). Trimming shortened V by 6 bases and J by 7 bases, and 18 bases separated the two germline ends. The CDR3 is 14 residues long.